This TCR beta chain is from a study of T cell responses to AZD1222 COVID-19 vaccine. Study results and limitations: At baseline, just five to seven AZD1222 recipients tested seropositive. In a largely white British group with more females than males, clonal diversity was possibly underestimated.

Some clones are missing from TCRdb's copy, which holds only in-frame ones; the method was immunoSEQ multiplex PCR. The profile shows about 67,000 clones, roughly 80% of them singletons. With regard to this clone: Its antigen remains unknown.

Germline lookup yields CDR1 MNHEY and CDR2 SVGAGI. V was pared by 2 bases and J by 7 bases, with 8 bases between. The length of the CDR3 is 13 residues. The study pooled second doses at about 4 or about 12 weeks. The chain recombines TRBV6-5 with TRBJ1-4; no definite D call. The sample was peripheral blood, taken 28 days after the second AZD1222 dose. The receptor was isolated from an adult who received the AZD1222 COVID-19 vaccine. The DNA of the CDR3 is TGTGCCAGCAGTTACCAAAACAGTGAAAAACTGTTTTTT. It is translated as CASSYQNSEKLFF.